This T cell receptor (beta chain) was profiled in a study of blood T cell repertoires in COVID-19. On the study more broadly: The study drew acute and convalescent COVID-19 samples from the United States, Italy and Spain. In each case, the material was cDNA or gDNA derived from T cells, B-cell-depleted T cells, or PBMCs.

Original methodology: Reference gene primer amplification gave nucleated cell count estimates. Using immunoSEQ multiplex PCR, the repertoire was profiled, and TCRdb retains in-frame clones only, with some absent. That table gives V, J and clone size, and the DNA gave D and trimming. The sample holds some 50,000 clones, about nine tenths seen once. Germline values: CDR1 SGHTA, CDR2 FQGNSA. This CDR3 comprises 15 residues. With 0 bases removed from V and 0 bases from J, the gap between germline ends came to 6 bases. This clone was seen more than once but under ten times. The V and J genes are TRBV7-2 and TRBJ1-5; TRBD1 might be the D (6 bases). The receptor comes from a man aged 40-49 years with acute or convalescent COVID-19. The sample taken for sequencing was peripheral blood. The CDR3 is CASSLAGGSNQPQHF. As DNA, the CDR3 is TGTGCCAGCAGCTTAGCAGGGGGTAGCAATCAGCCCCAGCATTTT.